This T cell receptor beta chain was documented in a study of shared clonotypes between healthy human individuals. Study outcomes and limitations: The authors sampled blood alone, and tissue repertoires likely differ.

For this clone: Its matching antigen is unknown.

Germline V CDR1 and CDR2: SQVTM, ANQGSEA. CDR3 length: 12 residues. V was shortened by 0 bases and J by 9 bases, with 11 bases between the two germline ends. Measured with immunoSEQ multiplex PCR; TCRdb has only the in-frame clones, and not every one. The table records roughly 1,500,000 clones, around 98.5% of them present only once. CD4+ cell separation produced CD45RA+ naive and CD45RA-negative memory subsets. This clonotype was obtained from a man in his thirties or forties in good health. Material: naive CD4+ T cells sorted from blood. Subset meaning: CD45RA+ positively selected. The chain links TRBV29-1 to TRBJ1-1; D not resolved. CDR3 nucleotides: TGCAGCGTTGAAGATCGGAAGCTCCAAGCTTTCTTT. This encodes CSVEDRKLQAFF.